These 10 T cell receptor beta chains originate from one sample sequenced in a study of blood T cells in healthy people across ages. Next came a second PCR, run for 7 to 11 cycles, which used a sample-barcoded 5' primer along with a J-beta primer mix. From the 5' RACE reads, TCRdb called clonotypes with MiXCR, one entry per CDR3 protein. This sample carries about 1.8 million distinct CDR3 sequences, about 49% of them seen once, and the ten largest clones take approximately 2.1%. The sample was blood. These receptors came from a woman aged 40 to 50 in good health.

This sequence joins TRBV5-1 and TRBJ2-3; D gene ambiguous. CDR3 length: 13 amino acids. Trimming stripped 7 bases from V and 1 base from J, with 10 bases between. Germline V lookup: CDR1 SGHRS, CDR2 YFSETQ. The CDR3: CASGHSGTDTQYF. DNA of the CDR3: TGCGCCAGCGGGCACTCAGGCACAGATACGCAGTATTTT.

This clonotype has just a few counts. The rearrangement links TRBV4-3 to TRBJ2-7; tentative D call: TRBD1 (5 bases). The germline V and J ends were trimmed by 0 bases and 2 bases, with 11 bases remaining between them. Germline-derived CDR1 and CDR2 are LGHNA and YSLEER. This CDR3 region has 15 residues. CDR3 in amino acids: CASSQEIDRPYEQYF. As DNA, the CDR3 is TGCGCCAGCAGCCAAGAAATCGACAGACCCTACGAGCAGTACTTC.

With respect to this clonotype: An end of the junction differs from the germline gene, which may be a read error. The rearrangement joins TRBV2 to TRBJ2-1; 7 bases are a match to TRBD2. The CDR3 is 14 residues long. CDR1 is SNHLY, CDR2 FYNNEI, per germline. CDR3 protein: CASRTGLEYNERFF. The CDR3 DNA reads TGTGCCAGCAGGACCGGACTAGAATACAATGAGCGGTTCTTC.

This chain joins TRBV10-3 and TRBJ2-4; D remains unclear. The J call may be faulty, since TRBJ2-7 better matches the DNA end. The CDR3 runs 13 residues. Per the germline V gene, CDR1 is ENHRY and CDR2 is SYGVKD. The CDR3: CAISRRASYEQYF. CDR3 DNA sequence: TGTGCCATCAGCCGACGGGCAAGCTACGAGCAGTACTTC.

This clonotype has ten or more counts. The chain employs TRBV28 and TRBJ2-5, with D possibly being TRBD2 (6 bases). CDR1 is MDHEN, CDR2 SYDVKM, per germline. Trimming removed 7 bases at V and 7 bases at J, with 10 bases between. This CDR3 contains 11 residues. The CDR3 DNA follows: TGTGCCAGCACGCTCGGGGGGACCCAGTACTTC. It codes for CASTLGGTQYF.

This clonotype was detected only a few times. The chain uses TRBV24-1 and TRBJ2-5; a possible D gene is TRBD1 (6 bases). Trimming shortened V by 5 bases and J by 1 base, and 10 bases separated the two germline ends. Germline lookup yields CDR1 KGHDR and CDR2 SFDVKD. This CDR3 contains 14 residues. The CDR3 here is CATSARGTQETQYF. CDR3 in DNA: TGTGCCACCAGTGCCAGGGGCACCCAAGAGACCCAGTACTTC.

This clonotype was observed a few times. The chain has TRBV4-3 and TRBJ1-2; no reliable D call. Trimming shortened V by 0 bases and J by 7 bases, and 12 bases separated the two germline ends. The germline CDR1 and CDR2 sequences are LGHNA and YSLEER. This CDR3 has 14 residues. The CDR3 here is CASSQDPSGGGYTF. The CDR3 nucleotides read TGCGCCAGCAGCCAAGACCCCAGTGGCGGTGGCTACACCTTC.

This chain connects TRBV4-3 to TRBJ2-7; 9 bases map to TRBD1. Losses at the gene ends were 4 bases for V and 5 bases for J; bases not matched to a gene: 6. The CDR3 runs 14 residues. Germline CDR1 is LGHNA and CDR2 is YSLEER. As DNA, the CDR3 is TGCGCCAGCAGCCTAGGACAGGGGCTGCACGAGCAGTACTTC. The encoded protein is CASSLGQGLHEQYF.

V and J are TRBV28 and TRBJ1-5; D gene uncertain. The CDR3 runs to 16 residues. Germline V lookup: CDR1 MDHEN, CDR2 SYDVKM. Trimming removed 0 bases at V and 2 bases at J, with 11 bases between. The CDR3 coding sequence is TGTGCCAGCAGTTTATGGACGGGTCAGGGCAATCAGCCCCAGCATTTT. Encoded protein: CASSLWTGQGNQPQHF.

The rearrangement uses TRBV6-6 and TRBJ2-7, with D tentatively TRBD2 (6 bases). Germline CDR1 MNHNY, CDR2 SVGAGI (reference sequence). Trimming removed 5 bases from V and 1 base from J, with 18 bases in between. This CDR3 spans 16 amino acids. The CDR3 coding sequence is TGTGCCAGCAGTCCGCCCAGTGGCGGGGATTCCTACGAGCAGTACTTC. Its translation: CASSPPSGGDSYEQYF.